A single sample is the source of the 2 T cell receptor beta chains below, sequenced in a study of OX40 agonist ivuxolimab in advanced cancers. The library was prepared using the immunoSEQ multiplex PCR assay. The immuneACCESS repertoire file appears here via TCRdb, limited to in-frame rearrangements. These files lack a portion of the clones; in checked studies, under half of the deficit traces to unresolved V genes, and the cause of the others is not known. The table for this sample lists approximately 90,000 clones; about 90% of them were counted only once. The ten largest clones capture around 0.76% of the sample. The material sequenced was CD4+ or CD8+ T cells sorted from blood, taken in a trial of the OX40 agonist ivuxolimab. All receptors come from an adult with an advanced solid tumor such as melanoma, head and neck, liver or kidney cancer.

V usage is TRBV21-1 and J usage is TRBJ2-1; TRBD1, the table's D call, was not compared with the DNA. TRBV21-1 is a pseudogene segment. This CDR3 contains 15 residues. Here the CDR3 DNA reads TGTGCCAGCAGCAAAACAGGAAAACTCTACAATGAGCAGTTCTTC. This gives the protein CASSKTGKLYNEQFF.

This clone came up once. The chain has TRBV30 and TRBJ1-5, with no clear D. The CDR3 covers 14 residues. Germline V gene lookup returns CDR1 GTSNPN and CDR2 SVGIG (reference sequence). Trimming removed 0 bases at V and 3 bases at J, with 9 bases between. This CDR3 reads CAWSVPRSNQPQHF. CDR3 coding DNA: TGTGCCTGGAGTGTACCCAGGTCCAATCAGCCCCAGCATTTT.